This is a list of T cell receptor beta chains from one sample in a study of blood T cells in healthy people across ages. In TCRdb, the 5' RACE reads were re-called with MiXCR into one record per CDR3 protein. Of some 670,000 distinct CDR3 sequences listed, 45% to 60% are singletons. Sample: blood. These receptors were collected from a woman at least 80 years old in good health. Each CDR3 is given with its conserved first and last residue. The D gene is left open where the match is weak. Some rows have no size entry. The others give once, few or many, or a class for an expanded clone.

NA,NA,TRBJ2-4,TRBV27,TGTGCCAGCAGTCCCACGCAGTCTCGACGGGACATTCAGTACTTC,CASSPTQSRRDIQYF
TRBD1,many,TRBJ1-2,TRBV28,TGTGCCAGCTCTCCCGGGGACAGGGATGGCTATGGCTACACCTTC,CASSPGDRDGYGYTF
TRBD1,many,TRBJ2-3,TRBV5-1,TGCGCCAGCTCCCCACCTAGGGGACAGGGGATAACAGATACGCAGTATTTT,CASSPPRGQGITDTQYF
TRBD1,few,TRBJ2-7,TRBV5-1,TGCGCCAGCAGAGGACAGGGGGTTATCGAGCAGTACTTC,CASRGQGVIEQYF
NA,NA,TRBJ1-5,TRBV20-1,TGCAGTCTCCTGACAGCAGGAACCGTCAATCAGCCCCAGCATTTT,CSLLTAGTVNQPQHF
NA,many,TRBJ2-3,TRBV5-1,TGCGCCAGCAGCTTGTTTGGGGCGGATACGCAGTATTTT,CASSLFGADTQYF
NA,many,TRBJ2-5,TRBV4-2,TGTGCCAGCAGCCAAGAGTGGTCCGGACAGTCTGCCCAAGAGACCCAGTACTTC,CASSQEWSGQSAQETQYF
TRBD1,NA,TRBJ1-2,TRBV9,TGTGCCAGCTCGGGACAGCGAATCTATGGCTACACCTTC,CASSGQRIYGYTF
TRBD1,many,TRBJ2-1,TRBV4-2,TGTGCCAGCAGCCGCTCAACAGGGGCAGGCGACAATGAGCAGTTCTTC,CASSRSTGAGDNEQFF
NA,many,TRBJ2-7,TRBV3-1,TGTGCCAGCAGCCAGGGCTCGGGGGAGCAGTACTTC,CASSQGSGEQYF
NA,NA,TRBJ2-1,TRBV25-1,TGTGCCAGCCCTTCTAGCGTGGGCTCCTACAATGAGCAGTTCTTC,CASPSSVGSYNEQFF
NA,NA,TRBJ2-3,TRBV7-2,TGTGCCAGCAGCTTAGGACCCCCAGGGGATACGCAGTATTTT,CASSLGPPGDTQYF
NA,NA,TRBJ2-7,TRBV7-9,TGTGCCAGCAGCTCATATTCGGAAATCTACTACGAGCAGTACTTC,CASSSYSEIYYEQYF
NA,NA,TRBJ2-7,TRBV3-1,TGTGCCAGCAGCCAAATCGGTCGGGGCCGCGAGCAGTACTTC,CASSQIGRGREQYF
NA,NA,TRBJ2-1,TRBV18,TGTACCAGCTCACCAATACAGATCTACAATGAGCAGTTCTTC,CTSSPIQIYNEQFF